Following are 15 T cell receptor beta chains from one sample sequenced in a study of blood T cell repertoires in COVID-19. This table comes from immunoSEQ multiplex PCR, and its TCRdb copy is limited to in-frame clones, with some not included. The repertoire includes about 150,000 clones, around 90% of them detected once, and around 1.5% sits in the top ten. The specimen was peripheral blood. The receptors stem from a human donor in a cohort sampled during active COVID-19.

This chain's CDR3 is CASSEAAGDSYEQYF. CDR3 DNA sequence: TGTGCCAGCAGTGAAGCTGCGGGGGACTCCTACGAGCAGTACTTC. V usage is TRBV2 and J usage is TRBJ2-7; 7 positions agree with TRBD2. The germline V gene has CDR1 SNHLY and CDR2 FYNNEI. The CDR3 contains 15 residues. J was trimmed by 0 bases and V by 0 bases; bases with no gene match: 2. Full variable domain (outside the CDR3, taken from reference TRBV2 and TRBJ2-7): EPEVTQTPSHQVTQMGQEVILRCVPISNHLYFYWYRQILGQKVEFLVSFYNNEISEKSEIFDDQFSVERPDGSNFTLKIRSTKLEDSAMYFCASSEAAGDSYEQYFGPGTRLTVT.

The CDR3 sequence: CASSRGQLETQYF. DNA for the CDR3: TGTGCCAGCAGCCGAGGACAGTTAGAGACCCAGTACTTC. This rearrangement joins TRBV7-3 to TRBJ2-5; D possibly corresponds to TRBD1 (6 bases). The CDR3 has 13 residues. Germline V gives CDR1 SGHTA, CDR2 FQGTGA. Trimming took 5 bases from V and 4 from J, leaving 11 bases between them.

The chain uses TRBV5-1 and TRBJ1-2; a possible D gene is TRBD1 (5 bases). Trimming took off 3 bases at V and 2 bases at J, with 14 bases between the two ends. Germline CDR1 is SGHRS and CDR2 is YFSETQ. The CDR3 is made up of 15 amino acids. The CDR3 sequence is CASSSTGDPNYGYTF. CDR3 DNA sequence: TGCGCCAGCAGCTCCACAGGTGACCCAAACTATGGCTACACCTTC.

The chain uses TRBV30 and TRBJ1-6; D perhaps matches TRBD1 (5 bases). CDR3 length: 13 residues. V dropped 3 bases and J dropped 6 bases, with 9 bases sitting between them. Germline V gene lookup returns CDR1 GTSNPN and CDR2 SVGIG (reference sequence). The chain's CDR3 is CAWSGGSNSPLHF. Here the CDR3 DNA reads TGTGCCTGGAGCGGGGGGAGTAATTCACCCCTCCACTTT. Using reference TRBV30 and TRBJ1-6 for the parts outside the CDR3, the full variable domain is SQTIHQWPATLVQPVGSPLSLECTVEGTSNPNLYWYRQAAGRGLQLLFYSVGIGQISSEVPQNLSASRPQDRQFILSSKKLLLSDSGFYLCAWSGGSNSPLHFGNGTRLTVT.

The DNA for the CDR3 is TGTGCCAGCAGACGGACAGGGGGCTTTGGCAATCAGCCCCAGCATTTT. It encodes CASRRTGGFGNQPQHF. The J gene is TRBJ1-5, the V gene TRBV27; 11 nucleotides align to TRBD1. With V trimmed by 6 bases and J by 2 bases, 6 bases remained unmatched. Germline CDR1 is MNHEY and CDR2 is SMNVEV (reference sequence). The CDR3 loop spans 16 amino acids.

The gene calls are TRBV2 and TRBJ2-6; D is unclear. The CDR3 runs 15 residues. The germline gives CDR1 SNHLY, CDR2 FYNNEI. V was clipped by 6 bases and J by 0 bases, with 9 bases between them. CDR3 bases: TGTGCCAGCAGCAGTGGGCCCTCTGGGGCCAACGTCCTGACTTTC. This translates into CASSSGPSGANVLTF.

V gene TRBV5-1 combines with J gene TRBJ2-7, with 8 bases that match TRBD1. Germline values: CDR1 SGHRS, CDR2 YFSETQ. With 3 bases clipped from V and 6 bases from J, the junction kept 2 bases outside the gene matches. This CDR3 has 12 residues. CDR3: CASSWTGTEQYF. DNA of the CDR3: TGCGCCAGCAGCTGGACAGGGACCGAGCAGTACTTC.

The genes are TRBV5-4 and TRBJ1-6, with 7 bases aligning to TRBD1. Trimming removed 4 bases from V and 9 bases from J; junction bases left unmatched: 10. Germline CDR1 SGHNT, CDR2 YYREEE (reference sequence). The CDR3 sequence is 15 residues long. The CDR3 spells CASSRGGSEGSPLHF. The CDR3 DNA sequence: TGTGCCAGCAGCAGAGGGGGCTCCGAAGGTTCACCCCTCCACTTT.

The rearrangement uses TRBV7-9 and TRBJ1-2; 9 bases align to TRBD1. Germline CDR1 reads SEHNR; CDR2 reads FQNEAQ (reference sequence). The length of the CDR3 is 15 residues. V trimming: 5 bases; J trimming: 1 base; junction bases outside the gene matches: 5. CDR3 protein: CASSQGTGINYGYTF. The CDR3 DNA is TGTGCCAGCAGCCAAGGGACAGGGATTAACTATGGCTACACCTTC.

The V gene is TRBV20-1, the J gene TRBJ1-1; 10 bases are a match to TRBD1. V gave up 3 bases and J gave up 11 bases; unmatched junction bases: 9. Germline V gives CDR1 DFQATT, CDR2 SNEGSKA (reference sequence). The CDR3 is 13 amino acids. The CDR3 reads CSASGGQGIAAFF. The CDR3 nucleotides are TGCAGTGCTAGTGGGGGACAGGGGATAGCCGCTTTCTTT.

This clone was picked up one time. The V and J genes are TRBV7-9 and TRBJ2-5, with D tentatively TRBD1 (5 bases). The CDR3 loop spans 14 amino acids. Trimming cost V 6 bases and J 5 bases, with 16 bases left between them. Germline CDR1 SEHNR, CDR2 FQNEAQ (reference sequence). The DNA of the CDR3 is TGTGCCAGCAGAAAGGCACAGGCCGGCGAGACCCAGTACTTC. It yields the protein CASRKAQAGETQYF.

The chain couples TRBV6-1 to TRBJ2-3; maybe TRBD1 (6 bases). Germline lookup yields CDR1 MNHNS and CDR2 SASEGT. Trimming shortened V by 2 bases and J by 3 bases, and 9 bases separated the two germline ends. The CDR3 has 14 residues. As DNA, the CDR3 is TGTGCCAGCAGTGAAAAGGGGGAAACAGATACGCAGTATTTT. This translates into CASSEKGETDTQYF.

The chain links TRBV27 to TRBJ2-7; maybe TRBD2 (6 bases). V was clipped by 1 base and J by 2 bases, with 9 bases between them. This CDR3 has 14 amino acids. Germline V gene sequence: CDR1 MNHEY, CDR2 SMNVEV (reference sequence). The DNA for the CDR3 is TGTGCCAGCAGTTTATATGGAGGGGCCTACGAGCAGTACTTC. Translation gives CASSLYGGAYEQYF.

This chain connects TRBV27 to TRBJ2-7; tentative D call: TRBD1 (6 bases). Germline V gives CDR1 MNHEY, CDR2 SMNVEV (reference sequence). Trimming stripped 2 bases from V and 3 bases from J, with 20 bases between. The CDR3 runs 17 residues. As DNA, the CDR3 is TGTGCCAGCAGTTTAAGATGGGGGCAGGGGCCCAGCTACGAGCAGTACTTC. This gives the protein CASSLRWGQGPSYEQYF.

The chain links TRBV6-2 or TRBV6-3 to TRBJ1-1; D is ambiguous. Germline V lookup: CDR1 MNHEY, CDR2 SVGEGT. The CDR3 covers 11 residues. V was trimmed by 5 bases and J by 6 bases, leaving 7 bases between them. This CDR3 is CASSTRSEAFF. Written as DNA, the CDR3 is TGTGCCAGCAGTACTAGGTCTGAAGCTTTCTTT.